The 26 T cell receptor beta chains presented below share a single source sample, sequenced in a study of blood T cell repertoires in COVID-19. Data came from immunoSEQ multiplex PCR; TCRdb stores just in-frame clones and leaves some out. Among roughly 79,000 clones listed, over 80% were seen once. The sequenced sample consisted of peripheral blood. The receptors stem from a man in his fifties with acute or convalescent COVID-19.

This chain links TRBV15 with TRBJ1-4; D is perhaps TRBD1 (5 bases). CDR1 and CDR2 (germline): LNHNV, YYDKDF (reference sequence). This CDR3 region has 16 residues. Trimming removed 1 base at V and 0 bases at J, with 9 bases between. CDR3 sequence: CATSRGDRATNEKLFF. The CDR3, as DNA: TGTGCCACCAGCAGAGGAGACAGAGCAACTAATGAAAAACTGTTTTTT.

In nucleotides, the CDR3 is TGCAGCGGAGCAGGGGTGGTTGGAGGTGAGCAGTTCTTC. Residues: CSGAGVVGGEQFF. The gene calls are TRBV29-1 and TRBJ2-1; weak D call: TRBD1 (6 bases). Trimming cost V 7 bases and J 9 bases, with 19 bases left between them. Germline CDR1 SQVTM, CDR2 ANQGSEA. The CDR3 runs 13 residues.

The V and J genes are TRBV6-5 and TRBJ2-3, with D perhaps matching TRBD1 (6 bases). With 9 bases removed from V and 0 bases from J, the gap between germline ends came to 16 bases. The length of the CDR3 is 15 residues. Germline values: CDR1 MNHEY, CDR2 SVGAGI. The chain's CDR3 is CASTFSTGSTDTQYF. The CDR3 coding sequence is TGTGCCAGTACCTTTTCCACAGGGAGCACAGATACGCAGTATTTT.

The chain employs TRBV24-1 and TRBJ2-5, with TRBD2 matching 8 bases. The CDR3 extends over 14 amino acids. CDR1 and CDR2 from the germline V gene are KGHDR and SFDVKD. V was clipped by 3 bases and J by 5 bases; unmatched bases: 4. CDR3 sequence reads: CATSDGTGGETQYF. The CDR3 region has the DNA TGTGCCACCAGTGATGGGACGGGGGGGGAGACCCAGTACTTC.

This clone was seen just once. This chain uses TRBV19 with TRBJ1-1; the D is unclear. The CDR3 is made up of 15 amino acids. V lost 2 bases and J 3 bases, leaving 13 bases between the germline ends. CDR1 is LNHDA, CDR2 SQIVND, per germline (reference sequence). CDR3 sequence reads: CASSIRPGMDTEAFF. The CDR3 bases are TGTGCCAGTAGTATACGGCCGGGGATGGACACTGAAGCTTTCTTT.

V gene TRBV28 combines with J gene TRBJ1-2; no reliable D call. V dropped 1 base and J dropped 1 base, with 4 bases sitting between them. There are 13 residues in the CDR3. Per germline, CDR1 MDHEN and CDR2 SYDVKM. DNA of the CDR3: TGTGCCAGCAGTTTATCAGTTAACTATGGCTACACCTTC. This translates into CASSLSVNYGYTF.

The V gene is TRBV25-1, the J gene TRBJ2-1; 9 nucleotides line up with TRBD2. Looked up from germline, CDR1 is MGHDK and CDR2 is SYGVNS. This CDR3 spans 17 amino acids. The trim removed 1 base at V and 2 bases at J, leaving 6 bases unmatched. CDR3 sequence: CASSELTTSGPYNEQFF. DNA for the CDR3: TGTGCCAGCAGTGAATTAACTACTAGCGGGCCCTACAATGAGCAGTTCTTC. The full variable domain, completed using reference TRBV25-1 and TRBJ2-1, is EADIYQTPRYLVIGTGKKITLECSQTMGHDKMYWYQQDPGMELHLIHYSYGVNSTEKGDLSSESTVSRIRTEHFPLTLESARPSHTSQYLCASSELTTSGPYNEQFFGPGTRLTVL.

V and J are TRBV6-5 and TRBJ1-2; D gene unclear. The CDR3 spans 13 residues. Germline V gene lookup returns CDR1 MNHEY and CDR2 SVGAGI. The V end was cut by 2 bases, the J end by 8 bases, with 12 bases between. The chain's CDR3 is CASSYAGAGGYTF. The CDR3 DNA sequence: TGTGCCAGCAGTTACGCGGGCGCTGGGGGCTACACCTTC.

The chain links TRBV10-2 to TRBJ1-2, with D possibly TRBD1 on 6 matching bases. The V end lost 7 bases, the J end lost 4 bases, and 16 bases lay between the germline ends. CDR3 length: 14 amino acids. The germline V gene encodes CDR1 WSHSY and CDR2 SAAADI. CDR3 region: CASNPQGMGYGYTF. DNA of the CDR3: TGCGCCAGCAACCCACAGGGAATGGGCTATGGCTACACCTTC.

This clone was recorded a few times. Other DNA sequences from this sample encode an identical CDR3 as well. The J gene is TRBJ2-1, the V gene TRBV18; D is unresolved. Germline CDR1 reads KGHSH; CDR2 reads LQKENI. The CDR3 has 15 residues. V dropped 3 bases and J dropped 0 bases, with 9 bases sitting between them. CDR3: CASSPQDSSYNEQFF. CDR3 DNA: TGTGCCAGCTCACCGCAGGATAGCTCCTACAATGAGCAGTTCTTC. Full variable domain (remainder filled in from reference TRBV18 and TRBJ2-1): NAGVMQNPRHLVRRRGQEARLRCSPMKGHSHVYWYRQLPEEGLKFMVYLQKENIIDESGMPKERFSAEFPKEGPSILRIQQVVRGDSAAYFCASSPQDSSYNEQFFGPGTRLTVL.

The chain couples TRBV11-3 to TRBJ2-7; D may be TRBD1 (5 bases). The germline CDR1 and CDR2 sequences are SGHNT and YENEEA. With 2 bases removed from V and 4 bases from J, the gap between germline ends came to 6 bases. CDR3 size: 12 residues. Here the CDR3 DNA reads TGTGCCAGCAGCTTACAGGGTTACGAGCAGTACTTC. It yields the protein CASSLQGYEQYF. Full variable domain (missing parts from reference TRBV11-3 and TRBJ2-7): EAGVVQSPRYKIIEKKQPVAFWCNPISGHNTLYWYLQNLGQGPELLIRYENEEAVDDSQLPKDRFSAERLKGVDSTLKIQPAELGDSAVYLCASSLQGYEQYFGPGTRLTVT.

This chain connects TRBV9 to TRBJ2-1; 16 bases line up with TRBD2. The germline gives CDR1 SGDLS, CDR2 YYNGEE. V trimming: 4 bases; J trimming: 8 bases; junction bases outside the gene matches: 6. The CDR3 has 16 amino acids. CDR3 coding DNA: TGTGCCAGCAGCTTGGGGACTAGCGGGGGGGCCTATGAGCAGTTCTTC. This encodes CASSLGTSGGAYEQFF. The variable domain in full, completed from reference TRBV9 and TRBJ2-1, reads DSGVTQTPKHLITATGQRVTLRCSPRSGDLSVYWYQQSLDQGLQFLIQYYNGEERAKGNILERFSAQQFPDLHSELNLSSLELGDSALYFCASSLGTSGGAYEQFFGPGTRLTVL.

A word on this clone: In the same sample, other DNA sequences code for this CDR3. This CDR3 reads CASSMGTATNEKLFF. The CDR3 bases are TGTGCCAGTAGTATGGGCACCGCAACTAATGAAAAACTGTTTTTT. V usage is TRBV19 and J usage is TRBJ1-4; D call uncertain. Germline CDR1 reads LNHDA; CDR2 reads SQIVND (reference sequence). Trimming cost V 3 bases and J 0 bases, with 8 bases left between them. This CDR3 region has 15 residues.

The CDR3: CASSLAGTGPSGNTIYF. The CDR3 DNA follows: TGCGCCAGCAGCTTGGCCGGGACAGGGCCCTCTGGAAACACCATATATTTT. The chain employs TRBV5-1 and TRBJ1-3, with TRBD1 identical over 9 bases. Germline CDR1 reads SGHRS; CDR2 reads YFSETQ. This CDR3 has 17 residues. The junction had 4 bases not matched to a gene; V was cut back by 0 bases and J by 0 bases.

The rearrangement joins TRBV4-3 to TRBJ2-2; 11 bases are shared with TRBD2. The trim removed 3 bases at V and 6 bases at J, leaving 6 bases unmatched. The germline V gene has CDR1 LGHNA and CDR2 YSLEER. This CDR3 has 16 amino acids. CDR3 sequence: CASSHGLAGTSGELFF. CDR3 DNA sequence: TGCGCCAGCAGCCACGGACTAGCGGGTACCTCCGGGGAGCTGTTTTTT.

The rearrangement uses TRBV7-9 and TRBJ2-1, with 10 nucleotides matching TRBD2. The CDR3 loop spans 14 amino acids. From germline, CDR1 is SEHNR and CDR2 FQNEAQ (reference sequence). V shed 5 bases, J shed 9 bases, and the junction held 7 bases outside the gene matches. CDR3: CASSPGLAVGEQFF. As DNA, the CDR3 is TGTGCCAGCAGCCCTGGACTAGCGGTAGGTGAGCAGTTCTTC. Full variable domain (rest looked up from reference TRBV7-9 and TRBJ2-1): DTGVSQNPRHKITKRGQNVTFRCDPISEHNRLYWYRQTLGQGPEFLTYFQNEAQLEKSRLLSDRFSAERPKGSFSTLEIQRTEQGDSAMYLCASSPGLAVGEQFFGPGTRLTVL.

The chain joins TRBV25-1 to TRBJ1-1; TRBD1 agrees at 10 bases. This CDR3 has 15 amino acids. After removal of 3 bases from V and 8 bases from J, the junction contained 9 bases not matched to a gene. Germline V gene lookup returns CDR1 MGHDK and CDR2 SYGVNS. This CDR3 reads CASSDSRGQGNEAFF. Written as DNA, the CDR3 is TGTGCCAGCAGTGACTCCCGGGGACAGGGGAACGAAGCTTTCTTT.

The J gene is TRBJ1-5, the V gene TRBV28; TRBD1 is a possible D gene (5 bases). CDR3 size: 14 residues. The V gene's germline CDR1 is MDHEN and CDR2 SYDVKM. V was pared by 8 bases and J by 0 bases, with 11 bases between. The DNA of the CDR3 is TGTGCCAGCGACGGGGGGTATAGCAATCAGCCCCAGCATTTT. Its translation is CASDGGYSNQPQHF.

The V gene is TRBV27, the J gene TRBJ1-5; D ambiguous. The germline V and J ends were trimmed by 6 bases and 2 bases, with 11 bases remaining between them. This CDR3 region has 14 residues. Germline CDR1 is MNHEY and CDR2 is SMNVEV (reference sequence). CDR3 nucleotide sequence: TGTGCCAGCAGAGACTGGCGGGGCAATCAGCCCCAGCATTTT. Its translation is CASRDWRGNQPQHF.

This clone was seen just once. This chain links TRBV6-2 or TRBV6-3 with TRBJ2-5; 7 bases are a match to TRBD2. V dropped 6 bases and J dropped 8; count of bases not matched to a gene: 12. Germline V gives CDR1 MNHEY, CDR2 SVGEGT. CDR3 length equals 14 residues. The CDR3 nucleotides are TGTGCCAGCAGCACCTCTAGCGGTTCTAGAACCCAGTACTTC. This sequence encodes CASSTSSGSRTQYF.

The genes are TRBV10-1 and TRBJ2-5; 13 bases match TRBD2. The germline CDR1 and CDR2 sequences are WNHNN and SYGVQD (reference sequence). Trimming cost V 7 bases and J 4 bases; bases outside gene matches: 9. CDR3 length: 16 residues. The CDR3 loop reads CASNRRTSGSLETQYF. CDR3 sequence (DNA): TGCGCCAGCAACCGAAGGACTAGCGGGAGTTTAGAGACCCAGTACTTC.

CDR3 coding DNA: TGTGCCAGCAGTCCCCGGGACAGCTTACGCTATGGCTACACCTTC. The encoded protein is CASSPRDSLRYGYTF. The chain carries TRBV27 and TRBJ1-2; 7 bases align to TRBD1. J was trimmed by 4 bases and V by 5 bases; bases with no gene match: 10. The germline V gene encodes CDR1 MNHEY and CDR2 SMNVEV (reference sequence). This CDR3 is 15 amino acids long.

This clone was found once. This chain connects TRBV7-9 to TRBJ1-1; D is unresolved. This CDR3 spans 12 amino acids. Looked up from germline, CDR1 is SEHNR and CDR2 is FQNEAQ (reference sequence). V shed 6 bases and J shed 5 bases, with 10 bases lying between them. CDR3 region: CASSQTETEAFF. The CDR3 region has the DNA TGTGCCAGCAGTCAAACAGAGACTGAAGCTTTCTTT.

This CDR3 reads CAWSVLGQGFETQYF. The CDR3 DNA sequence: TGTGCCTGGAGTGTGTTGGGACAGGGTTTTGAGACCCAGTACTTC. The genes are TRBV30 and TRBJ2-5; 9 positions match TRBD1. In germline, CDR1 is GTSNPN, CDR2 SVGIG (reference sequence). The CDR3 has 15 amino acids. V was clipped by 0 bases and J by 5 bases; unmatched bases: 7.

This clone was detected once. The CDR3 nucleotides are TGTGCCTGGGGAAAGGGGGCTAATGAAAAACTGTTTTTT. This sequence encodes CAWGKGANEKLFF. V gene TRBV30 combines with J gene TRBJ1-4, with D perhaps TRBD1 (6 bases). The V end was cut by 5 bases, the J end by 3 bases, with 10 bases between. The CDR3 totals 13 residues. Germline lookup yields CDR1 GTSNPN and CDR2 SVGIG (reference sequence).

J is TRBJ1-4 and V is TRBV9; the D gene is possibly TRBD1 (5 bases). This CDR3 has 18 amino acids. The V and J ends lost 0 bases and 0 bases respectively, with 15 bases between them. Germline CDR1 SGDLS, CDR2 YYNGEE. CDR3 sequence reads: CASSVAGPHLATNEKLFF. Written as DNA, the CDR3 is TGTGCCAGCAGCGTAGCAGGGCCCCATCTCGCAACTAATGAAAAACTGTTTTTT.